A selection of T cell receptor beta chains follows, all from one sample in a study of cytomegalovirus exposure and HLA in healthy donors. Sequenced by immunoSEQ multiplex PCR; TCRdb stores in-frame clones only, minus some. The sample data list 130,000 or so clones. The sample taken for sequencing was PBMCs. Receptor source: a woman between 40 and 50 years old in good health and CMV-seronegative. Both conserved end residues are part of each CDR3.

CDR3 protein: CASSQGRQALNTEAFF; J gene: TRBJ1-1; V gene: TRBV4-3
CDR3 protein: CASSLAGQKTDTQYF; J gene: TRBJ2-3; V gene: TRBV7-6
CDR3 protein: CASSQFNQPQHF; J gene: TRBJ1-5; V gene: TRBV5-6
CDR3 protein: CASRQGQAFNQPQHF; J gene: TRBJ1-5; V gene: TRBV2
CDR3 protein: CASSQDLGGRYTQYF; J gene: TRBJ2-3; V gene: TRBV4-3
CDR3 protein: CASSPDSGTGGNSPLHF; J gene: TRBJ1-6; V gene: TRBV4-1
CDR3 protein: CASSQLLTAGTEAFF; J gene: TRBJ1-1; V gene: TRBV4-3
CDR3 protein: CASSLESGYNEAFF; J gene: TRBJ1-1; V gene: TRBV7-8
CDR3 protein: CASSQVGQTNEKLFF; J gene: TRBJ1-4; V gene: TRBV4-3
CDR3 protein: CASSFRLAGTGNTIYF; J gene: TRBJ1-3; V gene: TRBV28
CDR3 protein: CASSLEPQGARQGIGNTIYF; J gene: TRBJ1-3; V gene: TRBV11-2
CDR3 protein: CASRLSRTGGARGDTQYF; J gene: TRBJ2-3; V gene: TRBV27
CDR3 protein: CASSLGGAQVGQPQHF; J gene: TRBJ1-5; V gene: TRBV5-1
CDR3 protein: CASSLDLKDAGLTDTQYF; J gene: TRBJ2-3; V gene: TRBV7-6
CDR3 protein: CASSPDRDFYGYTF; J gene: TRBJ1-2; V gene: TRBV19
CDR3 protein: CASSVGPSGTWDEKLFF; J gene: TRBJ1-4; V gene: TRBV9
CDR3 protein: CASSLPGQGNRGANVLTF; J gene: TRBJ2-6; V gene: TRBV5-1
CDR3 protein: CASSYTRYRNSYGYTF; J gene: TRBJ1-2; V gene: TRBV6-5
CDR3 protein: CASSIQGGDQPQHF; J gene: TRBJ1-5; V gene: TRBV19
CDR3 protein: CASSQDPSSTDTQYF; J gene: TRBJ2-3; V gene: TRBV4-2
CDR3 protein: CASSTPGVDYEQYF; J gene: TRBJ2-7; V gene: TRBV7-2
CDR3 protein: CASSYSRATDTQYF; J gene: TRBJ2-3; V gene: TRBV6-5
CDR3 protein: CAIRGTSRNSSYEQYF; J gene: TRBJ2-7; V gene: TRBV10-3
CDR3 protein: CASSMGALRWPQHF; J gene: TRBJ1-5; V gene: TRBV19
CDR3 protein: CASSQVVGGRQPQHF; J gene: TRBJ1-5; V gene: TRBV14
CDR3 protein: CASRPGGRNGELFF; J gene: TRBJ2-2; V gene: TRBV9
CDR3 protein: CASSESRPDSNQPQHF; J gene: TRBJ1-5; V gene: TRBV10-2
CDR3 protein: CASSPGGRLNQPQHF; J gene: TRBJ1-5; V gene: TRBV28
CDR3 protein: CASSLTKEGAGYNEQFF; J gene: TRBJ2-1; V gene: TRBV7-3
CDR3 protein: CSVVAQKRPNYGYTF; J gene: TRBJ1-2; V gene: TRBV29-1
CDR3 protein: CASSLGPSFQETQYF; J gene: TRBJ2-5; V gene: TRBV7-2
CDR3 protein: CASSSGQGGYEQFF; J gene: TRBJ2-1; V gene: TRBV5-1
CDR3 protein: CASSLARTPLNTEAFF; J gene: TRBJ1-1; V gene: TRBV7-9
CDR3 protein: CASSVGLRVAGNTIYF; J gene: TRBJ1-3; V gene: TRBV9
CDR3 protein: CASRNRGPSTDTQYF; J gene: TRBJ2-3; V gene: TRBV11-3
CDR3 protein: CASSEGQNYGYTF; J gene: TRBJ1-2; V gene: TRBV6-1
CDR3 protein: CASSFSGGVVATGELFF; J gene: TRBJ2-2; V gene: TRBV7-3
CDR3 protein: CASSLGSDSSGNTIYF; J gene: TRBJ1-3; V gene: TRBV5-4
CDR3 protein: CASSPVQQGARSGANVLTF; J gene: TRBJ2-6; V gene: TRBV18
CDR3 protein: CASSHLGRNQPQHF; J gene: TRBJ1-5; V gene: TRBV5-6
CDR3 protein: CASGPGGGLNSPLHF; J gene: TRBJ1-6; V gene: TRBV6-4
CDR3 protein: CSVAVNQETQYF; J gene: TRBJ2-5; V gene: TRBV29-1
CDR3 protein: CASSRDRDLAYEQYF; J gene: TRBJ2-7; V gene: TRBV4-2
CDR3 protein: CAISESRGPSGLNNEQFF; J gene: TRBJ2-1; V gene: TRBV10-3